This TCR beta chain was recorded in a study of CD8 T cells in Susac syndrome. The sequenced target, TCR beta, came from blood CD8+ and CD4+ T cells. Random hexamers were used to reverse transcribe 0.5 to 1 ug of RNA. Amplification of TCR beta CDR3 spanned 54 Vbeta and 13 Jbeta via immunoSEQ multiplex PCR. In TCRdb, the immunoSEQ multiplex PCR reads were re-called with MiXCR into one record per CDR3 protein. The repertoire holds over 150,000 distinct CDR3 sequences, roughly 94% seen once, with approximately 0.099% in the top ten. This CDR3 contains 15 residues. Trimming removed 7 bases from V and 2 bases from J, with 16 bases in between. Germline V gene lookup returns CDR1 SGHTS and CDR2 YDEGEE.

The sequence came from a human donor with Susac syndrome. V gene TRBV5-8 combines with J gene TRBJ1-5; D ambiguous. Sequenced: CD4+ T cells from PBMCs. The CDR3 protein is CASRAPRVGNQPQHF. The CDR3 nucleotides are TGTGCCAGCCGCGCCCCGCGGGTAGGCAATCAGCCCCAGCATTTT.